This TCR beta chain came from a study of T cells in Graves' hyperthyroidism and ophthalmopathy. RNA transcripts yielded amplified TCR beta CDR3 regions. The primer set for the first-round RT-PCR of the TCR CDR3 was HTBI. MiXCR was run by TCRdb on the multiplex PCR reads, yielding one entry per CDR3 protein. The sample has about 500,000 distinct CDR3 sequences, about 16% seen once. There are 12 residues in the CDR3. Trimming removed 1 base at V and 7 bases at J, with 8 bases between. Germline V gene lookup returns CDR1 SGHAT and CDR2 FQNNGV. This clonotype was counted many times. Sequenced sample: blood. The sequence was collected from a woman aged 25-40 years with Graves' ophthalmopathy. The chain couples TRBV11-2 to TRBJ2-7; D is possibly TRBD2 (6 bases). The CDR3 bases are TGTGCCAGCAGCTTAGCGGGACTTGAGCAGTACTTC. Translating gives CASSLAGLEQYF.